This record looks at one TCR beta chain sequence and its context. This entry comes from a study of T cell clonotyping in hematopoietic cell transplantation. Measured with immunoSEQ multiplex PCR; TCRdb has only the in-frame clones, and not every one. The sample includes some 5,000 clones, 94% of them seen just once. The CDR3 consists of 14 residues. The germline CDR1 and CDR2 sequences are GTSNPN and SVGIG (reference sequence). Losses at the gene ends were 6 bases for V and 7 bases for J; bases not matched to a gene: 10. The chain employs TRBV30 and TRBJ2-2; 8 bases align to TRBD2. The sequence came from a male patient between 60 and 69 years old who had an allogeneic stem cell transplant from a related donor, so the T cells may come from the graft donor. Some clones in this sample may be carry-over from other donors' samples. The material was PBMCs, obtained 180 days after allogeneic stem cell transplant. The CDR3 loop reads CACRTGLVDGELFF. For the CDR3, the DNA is TGTGCCTGTCGAACGGGACTAGTAGACGGGGAGCTGTTTTTT. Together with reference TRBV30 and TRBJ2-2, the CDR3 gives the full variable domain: SQTIHQWPATLVQPVGSPLSLECTVEGTSNPNLYWYRQAAGRGLQLLFYSVGIGQISSEVPQNLSASRPQDRQFILSSKKLLLSDSGFYLCACRTGLVDGELFFGEGSRLTVL.